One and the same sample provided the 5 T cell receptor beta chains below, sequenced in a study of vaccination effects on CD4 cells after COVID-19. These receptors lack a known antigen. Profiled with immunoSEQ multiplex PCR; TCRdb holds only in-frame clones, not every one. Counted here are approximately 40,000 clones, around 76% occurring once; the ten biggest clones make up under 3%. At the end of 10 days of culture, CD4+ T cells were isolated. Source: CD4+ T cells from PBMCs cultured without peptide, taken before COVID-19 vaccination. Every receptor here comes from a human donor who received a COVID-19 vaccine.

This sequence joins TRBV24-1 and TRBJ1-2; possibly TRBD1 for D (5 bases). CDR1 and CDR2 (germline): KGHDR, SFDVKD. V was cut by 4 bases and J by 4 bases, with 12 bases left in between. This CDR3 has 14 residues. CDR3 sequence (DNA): TGTGCCACCAGTGACCAGTTTACAGGCTATGGCTACACCTTC. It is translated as CATSDQFTGYGYTF.

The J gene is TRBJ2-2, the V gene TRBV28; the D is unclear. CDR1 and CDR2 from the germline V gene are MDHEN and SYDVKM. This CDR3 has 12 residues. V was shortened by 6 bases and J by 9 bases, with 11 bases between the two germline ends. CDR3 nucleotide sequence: TGTGCCAGCAGCCTCGAATCCCGGGAGCTGTTTTTT. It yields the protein CASSLESRELFF.

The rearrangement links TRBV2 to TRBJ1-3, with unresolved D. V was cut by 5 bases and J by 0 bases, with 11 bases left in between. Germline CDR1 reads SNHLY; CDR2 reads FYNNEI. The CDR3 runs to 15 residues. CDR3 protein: CASSIRRDSGNTIYF. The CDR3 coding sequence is TGTGCCAGCAGTATTCGACGGGACTCTGGAAACACCATATATTTT.

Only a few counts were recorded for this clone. Here the CDR3 reads CASSIDSKSAQHF. In DNA, the CDR3 is TGTGCCAGTAGTATAGACAGCAAATCAGCCCAGCATTTT. The V call is TRBV19, the J call TRBJ1-5; D is uncertain. Per the germline V gene, CDR1 is LNHDA and CDR2 is SQIVND (reference sequence). The CDR3 has 13 residues. V was cut by 0 bases and J by 11 bases, with 11 bases left in between.

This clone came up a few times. The CDR3, as DNA: TGTGCCAGCGGTCCACATAAGGGGTTGGGCGAGCAGTACGTC. As protein: CASGPHKGLGEQYV. V is TRBV28 and J is TRBJ2-7, with D perhaps TRBD1 (5 bases). The CDR3 spans 14 residues. V lost 8 bases to trimming and J lost 6 bases, with 20 bases between them. Germline CDR1 is MDHEN and CDR2 is SYDVKM.